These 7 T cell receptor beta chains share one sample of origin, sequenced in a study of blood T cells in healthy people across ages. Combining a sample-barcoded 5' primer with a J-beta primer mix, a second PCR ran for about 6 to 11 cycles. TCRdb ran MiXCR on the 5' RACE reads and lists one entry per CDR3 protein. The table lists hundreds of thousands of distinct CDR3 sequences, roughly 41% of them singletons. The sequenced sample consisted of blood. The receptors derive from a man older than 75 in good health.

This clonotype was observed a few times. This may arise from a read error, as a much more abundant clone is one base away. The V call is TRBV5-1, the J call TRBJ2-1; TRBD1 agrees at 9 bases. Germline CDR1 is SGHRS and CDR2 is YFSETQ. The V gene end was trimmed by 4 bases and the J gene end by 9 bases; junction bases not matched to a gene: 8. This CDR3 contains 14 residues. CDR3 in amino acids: CASSVGGQGSEQFF. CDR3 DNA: TGCGCCAGCAGCGTGGGCGGACAGGGGTCTGAGCAGTTCTTC. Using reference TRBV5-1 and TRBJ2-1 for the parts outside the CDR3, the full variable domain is KAGVTQTPRYLIKTRGQQVTLSCSPISGHRSVSWYQQTPGQGLQFLFEYFSETQRNKGNFPGRFSGRQFSNSRSEMNVSTLELGDSALYLCASSVGGQGSEQFFGPGTRLTVL.

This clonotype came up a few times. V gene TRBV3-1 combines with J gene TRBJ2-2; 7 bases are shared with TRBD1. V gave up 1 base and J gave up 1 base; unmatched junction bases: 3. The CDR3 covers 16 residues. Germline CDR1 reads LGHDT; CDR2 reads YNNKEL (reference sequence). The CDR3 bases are TGTGCCAGCAGCCAAGTAGGGGACAGGAACACCGGGGAGCTGTTTTTT. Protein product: CASSQVGDRNTGELFF.

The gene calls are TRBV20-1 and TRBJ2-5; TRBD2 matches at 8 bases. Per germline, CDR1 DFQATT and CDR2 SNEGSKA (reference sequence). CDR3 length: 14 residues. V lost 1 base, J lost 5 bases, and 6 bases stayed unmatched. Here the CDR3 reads CSARGSSGGETQYF. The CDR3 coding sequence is TGCAGTGCTAGAGGTTCCAGCGGGGGTGAGACCCAGTACTTC.

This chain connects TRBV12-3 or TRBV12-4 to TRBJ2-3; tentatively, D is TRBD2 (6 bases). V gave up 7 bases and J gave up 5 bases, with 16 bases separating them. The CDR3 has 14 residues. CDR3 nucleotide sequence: TGTGCCAGCAAGGATGTCGGGCGGGGAGATACGCAGTATTTT. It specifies CASKDVGRGDTQYF.

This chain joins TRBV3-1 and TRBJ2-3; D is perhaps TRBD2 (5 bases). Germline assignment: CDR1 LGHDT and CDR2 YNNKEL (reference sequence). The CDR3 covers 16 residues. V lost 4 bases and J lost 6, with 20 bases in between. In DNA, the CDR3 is TGTGCCAGCAGCCCCGGGCGGGCGGCCCCCCGGGATACGCAGTATTTT. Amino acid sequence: CASSPGRAAPRDTQYF.

CDR3 sequence reads: CARAREGELFF. As DNA, the CDR3 is TGCGCCAGGGCCCGGGAGGGGGAGCTGTTTTTT. The chain couples TRBV4-3 to TRBJ2-2, with a possible D match to TRBD2 (6 bases). V was cut by 9 bases and J by 8 bases, with 10 bases left in between. Germline CDR1 LGHNA, CDR2 YSLEER. The CDR3 totals 11 residues.

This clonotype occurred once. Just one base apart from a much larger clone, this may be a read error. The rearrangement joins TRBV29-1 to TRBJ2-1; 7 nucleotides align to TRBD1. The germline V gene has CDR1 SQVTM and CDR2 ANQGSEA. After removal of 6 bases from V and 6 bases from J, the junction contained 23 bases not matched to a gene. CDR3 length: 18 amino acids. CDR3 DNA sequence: TGCAGCGTCGTCATGATAGGGGGCTTCACCTCCTGGATCAATGAGCAGTTCTTC. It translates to CSVVMIGGFTSWINEQFF.